These 8 T cell receptor beta chains came from one sample sequenced in a study of radiation and T cells in renal cell carcinoma. Treatment in this sample: 15 Gy SBRT to primary tumor, nephrectomy 4 weeks later. This table comes from immunoSEQ multiplex PCR, and its TCRdb copy is limited to in-frame clones, with some not included. The sample lists under 20,000 clones, around 63% occurring once. Source: tumor tissue, taken from a patient whose treatment included radiotherapy and nephrectomy. These receptors came from a woman aged 65 to 85 with renal cell carcinoma.

The chain has TRBV29-1 and TRBJ2-3, with 11 nucleotides matching TRBD2. CDR3 length equals 17 residues. Germline V gene lookup returns CDR1 SQVTM and CDR2 ANQGSEA. The V segment lost 4 bases and the J segment 0 bases; nucleotides outside the gene matches: 9. The CDR3 nucleotides are TGCAGCGTTGTTGAACTAGCGGGGGCAAATAGCACAGATACGCAGTATTTT. This encodes CSVVELAGANSTDTQYF.

The chain recombines TRBV7-6 with TRBJ2-5, with D tentatively TRBD2 (7 bases). CDR1 is SGHVS and CDR2 is FNYEAQ in the germline V gene. The CDR3 has 16 amino acids. V was trimmed by 1 base and J by 5 bases, leaving 17 bases between them. CDR3 in amino acids: CASSLGGGGPAETQYF. The DNA for the CDR3 is TGTGCCAGCAGCTTAGGGGGCGGGGGCCCCGCGGAGACCCAGTACTTC.

This chain links TRBV7-9 with TRBJ2-5, with D tentatively TRBD1 (5 bases). The CDR3 length is 15 residues. Germline V gene data show CDR1 as SEHNR and CDR2 as FQNEAQ (reference sequence). The V gene lost 5 bases and the J gene lost 4 bases, with 17 bases spanning the gap. The DNA for the CDR3 is TGTGCCAGCAGCCGACCAGGGTGGGTAGGAGAGACCCAGTACTTC. Residues: CASSRPGWVGETQYF. Variable domain in full (rest from reference TRBV7-9 and TRBJ2-5): DTGVSQNPRHKITKRGQNVTFRCDPISEHNRLYWYRQTLGQGPEFLTYFQNEAQLEKSRLLSDRFSAERPKGSFSTLEIQRTEQGDSAMYLCASSRPGWVGETQYFGPGTRLLVL.

The gene calls are TRBV30 and TRBJ1-5; unclear D gene. The length of the CDR3 is 14 residues. Germline V gene sequence: CDR1 GTSNPN, CDR2 SVGIG (reference sequence). Trimming took off 0 bases at V and 1 base at J, with 7 bases between the two ends. CDR3 coding DNA: TGTGCCTGGAGTGTAGGCGTCAGCAATCAGCCCCAGCATTTT. It specifies CAWSVGVSNQPQHF.

V and J are TRBV2 and TRBJ1-1, with TRBD1 identical over 9 bases. The CDR3 runs to 17 residues. Germline CDR1 SNHLY, CDR2 FYNNEI. The junction had 11 bases not matched to a gene; V was cut back by 6 bases and J by 0 bases. The CDR3 region has the DNA TGTGCCAGCAGGGGGGGACAGGGATTCCCCGTGAACACTGAAGCTTTCTTT. Protein sequence: CASRGGQGFPVNTEAFF.

The gene calls are TRBV5-1 and TRBJ1-1, with D maybe TRBD1 (5 bases). The length of the CDR3 is 14 residues. V shed 4 bases and J shed 1 base, with 11 bases lying between them. Germline V gene lookup returns CDR1 SGHRS and CDR2 YFSETQ. CDR3 coding DNA: TGCGCCAGCAGCCGACAGCCTTCGAACACTGAAGCTTTCTTT. Translating it yields CASSRQPSNTEAFF. The whole variable domain, remainder taken from reference TRBV5-1 and TRBJ1-1, is KAGVTQTPRYLIKTRGQQVTLSCSPISGHRSVSWYQQTPGQGLQFLFEYFSETQRNKGNFPGRFSGRQFSNSRSEMNVSTLELGDSALYLCASSRQPSNTEAFFGQGTRLTVV.

This clone was observed a single time. The chain joins TRBV5-6 to TRBJ2-1, with D possibly matching TRBD1 (6 bases). The CDR3 is 15 amino acids. Trimming stripped 0 bases from V and 4 bases from J, with 11 bases between. CDR1 and CDR2 (germline): SGHDT, YYEEEE. The CDR3 nucleotides are TGTGCCAGCAGCTTGGCAGGGGTGGGATACAATGAGCAGTTCTTC. Residues: CASSLAGVGYNEQFF.

This clone is categorized as medium-sized. The J gene is TRBJ1-2, the V gene TRBV7-8, with a possible D match to TRBD1 (6 bases). This CDR3 region has 14 residues. Germline CDR1 and CDR2: SGHVS and FQNEAQ. Trimming removed 0 bases from V and 3 bases from J, with 8 bases in between. The CDR3 loop is CASSLAGGDYGYTF. CDR3 in DNA: TGTGCCAGCAGCTTAGCAGGGGGAGACTATGGCTACACCTTC.